These 3 T cell receptor beta chains were sequenced from one sample in a study of cytomegalovirus exposure and HLA in healthy donors. Vbeta (60) and Jbeta (13) primers were used in the PCR. Clones were read by immunoSEQ multiplex PCR, and TCRdb kept only the in-frame ones, dropping some. Here the sample spans more than 75,000 clones, about 68% being singletons. The specimen was PBMCs. These receptors all come from a man aged 40-49 years in good health and CMV-seropositive.

The rearrangement joins TRBV4-3 to TRBJ2-1, with 7 bases identical to TRBD2. The CDR3 length is 16 residues. The germline gives CDR1 LGHNA, CDR2 YSLEER. The trim removed 1 base at V and 7 bases at J, leaving 10 bases unmatched. The CDR3 spells CASSQVVGQGGNEQFF. The CDR3 DNA reads TGCGCCAGCAGCCAAGTAGTGGGGCAGGGAGGGAATGAGCAGTTCTTC.

V usage is TRBV2 and J usage is TRBJ1-5; 8 bases match TRBD1. With V trimmed by 6 bases and J by 3 bases, 4 bases remained unmatched. Germline loops: CDR1 SNHLY, CDR2 FYNNEI. This CDR3 is built from 14 residues. The CDR3 reads CASSPDRANQPQHF. The CDR3 DNA reads as TGTGCCAGCAGCCCGGACAGGGCCAATCAGCCCCAGCATTTT.

This chain connects TRBV19 to TRBJ2-1; perhaps TRBD2 as D (6 bases). V lost 4 bases and J lost 4, with 17 bases in between. This CDR3 region has 16 residues. The germline gives CDR1 LNHDA, CDR2 SQIVND (reference sequence). CDR3 residues: CASSTNRRDSYNEQFF. The CDR3, as DNA: TGTGCCAGTAGTACTAACCGCCGGGACTCTTACAATGAGCAGTTCTTC.